These T cell receptor beta chains were read from a single sample in a study of blood T cell repertoires in COVID-19. Only in-frame clones appear in the TCRdb table, and some are missing; sequencing was by immunoSEQ multiplex PCR. The sample lists about 100,000 clones, approximately 89% occurring once. The material sequenced was peripheral blood. The source is a man between 60 and 75 years old with acute or convalescent COVID-19. Each CDR3 is given with its conserved first and last residue. A D gene is named only where the DNA matches it firmly. For some rows the clone size is stated as once, few or many, or as a class when expanded; others skip it.

V: TRBV2; J: TRBJ1-2; size: NA; D: TRBD1; DNA: TGTGCCAGCAGTGAAGCGCTTCCGCAGGGGGTTATCTATGGCTACACCTTC; CDR3: CASSEALPQGVIYGYTF
V: TRBV7-9; J: TRBJ1-2; size: once; D: TRBD1; DNA: TGTGCCAGCAGCCCCCCGTCGACAGGGTTCGGTGGCTACACCTTC; CDR3: CASSPPSTGFGGYTF
V: TRBV19; J: TRBJ1-4; size: NA; D: NA; DNA: TGTGCCAGTAGTGCGGTAACTCGGGGTGAAAAACTGTTTTTT; CDR3: CASSAVTRGEKLFF
V: TRBV30; J: TRBJ2-7; size: NA; D: NA; DNA: TGTGCCTATCACAGGTCCTCTTACGAGCAGTACTTC; CDR3: CAYHRSSYEQYF
V: TRBV10-3; J: TRBJ1-2; size: NA; D: NA; DNA: TGTGCCATCAGTGAGAACGGATGGGGGCCCGATGGCTACACCTTC; CDR3: CAISENGWGPDGYTF
V: TRBV18; J: TRBJ1-3; size: once; D: NA; DNA: TGTGCCAGCTCACCAAGCGGGGCTCCCGCCTCTGGAAACACCATATATTTT; CDR3: CASSPSGAPASGNTIYF
V: TRBV27; J: TRBJ2-5; size: once; D: TRBD2; DNA: TGTGCCAGCAGAACCTTAGGGGCTAGCGGGATGGCCCTTAGAGAGACCCAGTACTTC; CDR3: CASRTLGASGMALRETQYF
V: TRBV30; J: TRBJ1-1; size: NA; D: NA; DNA: TGTGCCTGGAGTGTAAACAGGTGGGGCACTGAAGCTTTCTTT; CDR3: CAWSVNRWGTEAFF
V: TRBV15; J: TRBJ1-6; size: once; D: TRBD1; DNA: TGTGCCACCAGCAGAGCCACCGGGACAGGGCGATCACCCCTCCACTTT; CDR3: CATSRATGTGRSPLHF
V: TRBV10-2; J: TRBJ2-7; size: NA; D: TRBD1; DNA: TGCGCCAGCCACGTCCGGACAGGGGTTCGCGACGAGCAGTACTTC; CDR3: CASHVRTGVRDEQYF
V: TRBV24-1; J: TRBJ2-7; size: NA; D: TRBD2; DNA: TGTGCCACCAGCCTCGGGGGGGCGCAGGACGAGCAGTACTTC; CDR3: CATSLGGAQDEQYF
V: TRBV5-4; J: TRBJ1-1; size: NA; D: NA; DNA: TGTGCCAGCAGCTTTTGGGGAGGTGAAGCTTTCTTT; CDR3: CASSFWGGEAFF
V: TRBV18; J: TRBJ1-4; size: NA; D: NA; DNA: TGTGCCAGCTCACCACCGCAGGGAATAGGTGAAAAACTGTTTTTT; CDR3: CASSPPQGIGEKLFF
V: TRBV11-2; J: TRBJ1-2; size: NA; D: NA; DNA: TGTGCCAGCAGCCTCCTGGAGGGCTACACCTTC; CDR3: CASSLLEGYTF
V: TRBV30; J: TRBJ1-1; size: NA; D: NA; DNA: TGTGCCTGGAGTGTTTCTGCCGGGAACACTGAAGCTTTCTTT; CDR3: CAWSVSAGNTEAFF
V: TRBV24-1; J: TRBJ2-5; size: NA; D: NA; DNA: TGTGCCACCAGTTCCCTAGCCCAGGGGGAGACCCAGTACTTC; CDR3: CATSSLAQGETQYF
V: TRBV7-3; J: TRBJ2-3; size: once; D: NA; DNA: TGTGCCAGCAGCTTATCGAGCGGGCGCACAGATACGCAGTATTTT; CDR3: CASSLSSGRTDTQYF
V: TRBV14; J: TRBJ1-2; size: NA; D: NA; DNA: TGTGCCAGCAGCCAAGTCGGAGGAGGCGGCTATGGCTACACCTTC; CDR3: CASSQVGGGGYGYTF
V: TRBV5-3; J: TRBJ2-2; size: NA; D: TRBD2; DNA: TGTGTACAAGGGGAGGGAACCGGGGAGCTGTTTTTT; CDR3: CVQGEGTGELFF
V: TRBV19; J: TRBJ1-5; size: NA; D: TRBD1; DNA: TGTGCCAGTAGTATAGATCGACAGGGGCCCCAGCATTTT; CDR3: CASSIDRQGPQHF
V: TRBV7-3; J: TRBJ2-1; size: NA; D: NA; DNA: TGTGCCAGCAGCTTAGACAGATACAATGAGCAGTTCTTC; CDR3: CASSLDRYNEQFF
V: TRBV7-6; J: TRBJ2-2; size: few; D: NA; DNA: TGTGCCAGCAGCGCCGGGATCTTAAACACCGGGGAGCTGTTTTTT; CDR3: CASSAGILNTGELFF